Sequencing of this TCR beta chain was carried out in a study of CD8 T cells in Susac syndrome. Random hexamers were used to reverse transcribe 0.5 to 1 ug of RNA. Multiplex PCR with immunoSEQ amplified the TCR beta CDR3 across 54 Vbeta and 13 Jbeta. TCRdb re-derived calls from the immunoSEQ multiplex PCR reads in MiXCR, one entry per CDR3 protein. Here the sample spans hundreds of thousands of distinct CDR3 sequences, around 91% being singletons. The multiple sclerosis control group consisted of treatment-naive patients whose relapsing-remitting disease, which was either stable or active, fulfilled revised McDonald criteria. TEMRA cells were FACS-enriched, unlike CD8+ and CD4+ T cells, which were negatively isolated. V dropped 2 bases and J dropped 6; count of bases not matched to a gene: 2. This CDR3 comprises 14 residues. The germline gives CDR1 MNHEY, CDR2 SMNVEV (reference sequence).

The chain links TRBV27 to TRBJ2-1; 9 bases are a match to TRBD1. The TCR sequence derives from a human donor with multiple sclerosis. Sequenced material: CD8+ T cells from PBMCs. Written as DNA, the CDR3 is TGTGCCAGCAGTTTACAGACAGGGGGCAATGAGCAGTTCTTC. Its translation is CASSLQTGGNEQFF.